This is a list of T cell receptor beta chains from one sample in a study of cytomegalovirus exposure and HLA in healthy donors. Measured with immunoSEQ multiplex PCR; TCRdb has only the in-frame clones, and not every one. Here the sample spans roughly 88,000 clones, nearly 70% being singletons. The material sequenced was PBMCs. Receptors originate from a man aged 45-60 years in good health and CMV-seronegative. CDR3s include the opening cysteine and the closing phenylalanine or tryptophan. A D gene is named only where the DNA matches it firmly.

v_call: TRBV7-6; d_call: TRBD1; cdr3_aa: CASSLDLFRTPPAGQGGDTQYF
v_call: TRBV30; d_call: -; cdr3_aa: CAWSVPAPQAPTYGYTF
v_call: TRBV29-1; d_call: -; cdr3_aa: CSVAGYRNQPQHF
v_call: TRBV5-6; d_call: TRBD1; cdr3_aa: CASSRTGVRQPQHF
v_call: TRBV5-1; d_call: -; cdr3_aa: CASSLGLQNTGELFF
v_call: TRBV5-4; d_call: -; cdr3_aa: CASSAPTGLNTEAFF
v_call: TRBV5-6; d_call: -; cdr3_aa: CASSWGVYRRQYTEAFF
v_call: TRBV28; d_call: TRBD2; cdr3_aa: CASSSLAGGAVDTQYF
v_call: TRBV2; d_call: TRBD1; cdr3_aa: CASSLGTGDVGNTIYF
v_call: TRBV5-1; d_call: TRBD1; cdr3_aa: CASKGQGANNEQFF
v_call: TRBV4-1; d_call: TRBD1; cdr3_aa: CASATGSLNSPLHF
v_call: TRBV7-2; d_call: -; cdr3_aa: CASSLRTSVSGNTIYF
v_call: TRBV19; d_call: -; cdr3_aa: CASSFLGGHTGELFF
v_call: TRBV6-6; d_call: TRBD1; cdr3_aa: CASRDRGAQPQHF
v_call: TRBV7-2; d_call: -; cdr3_aa: CASSLVWGQPQHF
v_call: TRBV11-3; d_call: TRBD2; cdr3_aa: CASSLARGGYNEQFF